The following is a TCR beta chain sequence with its context. There is no known antigen for this receptor. The sample holds no much larger clone one base away, and base qualities are not on file. CDR1 and CDR2, per the germline V gene (reference sequence), are PRHDT and FYEKMQ. The CDR3 holds 18 amino acids from the cysteine to the phenylalanine. The CDR3 DNA has 54 bases and is translated from base 1. For this chain, trimming is 5 bases at the V end and 1 base at the J end, and the number of junction bases without a gene match is 9. Patients were selected for having adequate residual fresh-frozen tumor tissue and more than two years of available survival data. Molecular status otherwise varied across the glioblastoma patients, but none of them carried an isocitrate dehydrogenase mutation. PBMC collection took place before vaccination, two weeks after the third vaccination, and at tumor progression if progression occurred. Genomic DNA was extracted with the Qiagen DNeasy Blood extraction Kit.

This record comes from a study of glioma-infiltrating T cells after dendritic cell vaccination (dated by TCRdb to the mid-2010s). With regard to the full study: Of the approximately 15 glioblastoma patients in the cohort, all drawn from Phase I and II dendritic cell vaccination trials, 9 were newly diagnosed and 6 had recurrent disease. Survival after dendritic cell vaccination was correlated with TCR sequencing metrics, including TIL content and tumor-blood repertoire overlap. Three intradermal dendritic cell vaccine injections were administered to patients at biweekly intervals in the arm below the axilla. In glioblastoma patients vaccinated with dendritic cells, deep sequencing of TCR beta CDR3 regions served to measure tumor-infiltrating lymphocyte content and to compare repertoires between tumor and blood. The vaccine was prepared from monocyte-derived dendritic cells that were cultured for around 7 days with IL-4 and GM-CSF and then pulsed overnight with autologous tumor lysate. Autologous tumor lysate-pulsed dendritic cell vaccination was administered to the patients between the early 2000s and the early 2010s.

TCRB CDR3 regions were amplified from roughly 1.8 ug genomic DNA, or all available DNA if less, using the immunoSEQ assay. Multiplex PCR used 60 forward primers for TCR V beta segments and 13 reverse primers for J beta segments. To estimate reads per starting template, synthetic control templates were spiked into each sample at limiting dilution. Reads of 87 bp were generated by sequencing on the Illumina HiSeq System. In the source study's methods: PCR and sequencing errors were removed by a nearest neighbor algorithm that merged closely related sequences. TCR overlap was measured as the percentage of unique tumor TCR beta sequences that were also present in the peripheral blood of the same patient. Entries here come from immuneACCESS through TCRdb and include only in-frame sequences with V and J called. Some clones fail to appear in such tables; in the studies checked, an unresolved V gene covers under half of the shortfall, and the cause of the remainder is unknown. V and J calls and clone size are copied from that table; D and trimming were computed from the DNA. The sample contains approximately 84,000 clones, about nine tenths of them found a single time. The ten largest clones take up 15% to 17% of the sample.

Study-wide conclusions, independent of this receptor: The cohort was small and heterogeneous, and full blood and tumor sets were available for few patients, with initial-recurrent tumor pairs available for even fewer patients. The TCR overlap response model with three groups was called speculative and said to need prospective validation. After dendritic cell vaccination, a higher estimated pretreatment TIL content predicted longer time to progression and longer overall survival. No direct relationship between TCR clonality and survival was found, suggesting that a diverse polyclonal response may matter.

The sequencing used blood, collected before dendritic cell vaccination. Here the chain combines TRBV13 and TRBJ2-6, with 9 middle bases fitting TRBD1. The sequence came from a human donor with glioblastoma. The nucleotide sequence reads TGTGCCAGCAGCCTTTCGGACAGGGGACTTTCTGGGGCCAACGTCCTGACTTTC. It translates to CASSLSDRGLSGANVLTF.